This T cell receptor (beta chain) stems from a study of CD8 T cells in Susac syndrome (dated by TCRdb to between 2018 and 2021). In the study overall: The study used repertoire sequencing to test whether antigen drove CD8+ T cell activation and differentiation in Susac syndrome. CD8+ T cell repertoire clonality was compared between more than ten healthy donors, around 14 Susac syndrome patients and approximately 15 multiple sclerosis patients.

General findings and caveats noted by the study authors: The TCR sequencing and HLA analysis was acknowledged to have included a relatively small number of individuals.

High-throughput TCR beta sequencing profiled peripheral blood CD8+ and CD4+ T cells from healthy donors, Susac syndrome patients and multiple sclerosis patients. Multiple sclerosis controls were treatment-naive patients with stable or active relapsing-remitting disease fulfilling revised McDonald criteria. Bulk CD8+ and CD4+ T cells were purified by magnetic negative isolation, whereas CD8+ TEMRA cells were enriched by FACS. Blood was drawn into EDTA tubes, processed within 24 hours, and PBMCs were isolated by density gradient centrifugation. PBMCs intended for TCR sequencing were cryopreserved in liquid nitrogen and were subsequently thawed in a 37 degrees C water bath. A purity of at least 90% was achieved for sorted or isolated CD4+, CD8+ and CD8+ TEMRA cells. There are 16 amino acids in the CDR3, from cysteine to phenylalanine inclusive. Of the read, only the CDR3 DNA is kept; its 48 bases are in frame from base 1. V gives up 0 bases and J gives up 7 bases, and the segment between their germline ends measures 18 bases. CDR1 and CDR2 (LGHNA, YNFKEQ) derive from the germline V gene.

With regard to this clonotype: This clone's antigen is unknown. The sample holds no much larger clone one base away, and base qualities are not on file.

RNA was extracted using the RNeasy kit, and roughly 0.5 to 1 ug of the RNA was reverse transcribed with random hexamers. The immunoSEQ multiplex PCR assay, which covers 54 Vbeta and 13 Jbeta segments, was used to amplify TCR beta CDR3 regions. PCR amplification bias was corrected by using a synthetic template baseline for primer optimization and computational correction. Regarding the original processing steps: Reads were annotated to V, D and J genes per IMGT and analyzed with immunoSEQ Analyzer, keeping only productive sequences. To calculate clonality, Shannon entropy was normalized by log2 of the number of productive unique sequences and then subtracted from one. For each patient and control, public and private clones were evaluated among the 100 most prevalent clones. Susac-specific clones were defined as absent from healthy and MS cohorts, about 1,100 published viral clones and other ImmuneACCESS disease sequences. TCRdb trimmed the raw reads at Q25, called clones with MiXCR and kept productive beta chains. Rows merge per CDR3 protein into single entries with the most common DNA and genes. The V and J calls shown here were made by TCRdb, not taken from the authors' results. For this sample there are 100,000 to 150,000 distinct CDR3 sequences; approximately 95% appear just once. The top ten clonotypes cover approximately 0.29% of the sample.

The sample comprised CD8+ T cells from PBMCs. This TCR was recovered from a human donor with multiple sclerosis. The chain was built from TRBV4-2 and TRBJ1-1; 5 matching bases give a weak D call of TRBD1. The DNA reads as follows: TGTGCCAGCAGCCAAGATGGAGGGGCCCCAACCCGTGAAGCTTTCTTT. This translates into CASSQDGGAPTREAFF.